Below are 11 T cell receptor beta chains sequenced from a single sample in a study of blood T cell repertoires in COVID-19. Only in-frame clones appear in the TCRdb table, and some are missing; sequencing was by immunoSEQ multiplex PCR. The top ten clones hold roughly 0.94% of a sample with nearly 350,000 clones, 87% of them seen once. Input material: PBMCs or T cells enriched from blood (not recorded which). These receptor sequences come from a woman aged 25 to 39 who had recovered from COVID-19.

V and J are TRBV5-4 and TRBJ2-2; 7 bases agree with TRBD1. Per the germline V gene, CDR1 is SGHNT and CDR2 is YYREEE (reference sequence). CDR3 length equals 16 residues. V shed 4 bases and J 1 base; nucleotides not matched to a gene: 7. CDR3 loop: CASSIPGQQNTGELFF. The CDR3 DNA reads as TGTGCCAGCAGCATCCCGGGACAGCAGAACACCGGGGAGCTGTTTTTT.

Details on this clone: This CDR3 is also generated by other DNA sequences in the sample. The CDR3 spells CASTEGARGYTF. Written as DNA, the CDR3 is TGTGCCAGCACCGAGGGGGCCAGGGGCTACACCTTC. The chain carries TRBV28 and TRBJ1-2, with TRBD1 matching 7 bases. Germline V gene sequence: CDR1 MDHEN, CDR2 SYDVKM. This CDR3 is built from 12 residues. Unmatched junction bases numbered 7, after V lost 7 bases and J lost 8 bases.

The chain couples TRBV19 to TRBJ1-4; 8 bases map to TRBD1. Germline lookup yields CDR1 LNHDA and CDR2 SQIVND (reference sequence). J lost 3 bases, V lost 3 bases, and 3 bases had no gene match. CDR3 length: 15 residues. This CDR3 is CASSMDRAANEKLFF. Here the CDR3 DNA reads TGTGCCAGTAGTATGGACAGGGCGGCTAATGAAAAACTGTTTTTT.

This chain uses TRBV5-1 with TRBJ2-3, with 10 bases fitting TRBD2. CDR3 size: 16 residues. V lost 4 bases and J lost 2; bases outside the gene matches: 7. CDR1 and CDR2 (germline): SGHRS, YFSETQ. The chain's CDR3 is CASSRPSGGDTDTQYF. The CDR3 nucleotides read TGCGCCAGCAGCCGACCTAGCGGGGGTGACACAGATACGCAGTATTTT.

As to this clone: Distinct nucleotide sequences in the sample also encode this CDR3. This sequence joins TRBV25-1 and TRBJ1-5; 7 nucleotides agree with TRBD1. Looked up from germline, CDR1 is MGHDK and CDR2 is SYGVNS. This CDR3 contains 13 residues. V dropped 4 bases and J dropped 4; count of bases not matched to a gene: 1. CDR3 DNA: TGTGCCAGCAGTGGACAGGGTAATCAGCCCCAGCATTTT. Its translation: CASSGQGNQPQHF.

This sequence joins TRBV5-1 and TRBJ2-1, with 8 bases lining up with TRBD2. Germline lookup yields CDR1 SGHRS and CDR2 YFSETQ. The V and J ends lost 4 bases and 5 bases, in that order; junction bases with no gene match: 5. This CDR3 contains 14 residues. This chain's CDR3 is CASSTGTRDNEQFF. CDR3 bases: TGCGCCAGCAGCACGGGGACTAGGGACAATGAGCAGTTCTTC.

The chain has TRBV5-1 and TRBJ1-1, with TRBD1 matching over 8 bases. The CDR3 loop spans 17 amino acids. Per the germline V gene, CDR1 is SGHRS and CDR2 is YFSETQ. The trim removed 4 bases at V and 0 bases at J, leaving 11 bases unmatched. CDR3 DNA sequence: TGCGCCAGCAGCCCCCGGGACAGGAACCCCATGAACACTGAAGCTTTCTTT. This sequence encodes CASSPRDRNPMNTEAFF.

This chain joins TRBV19 and TRBJ2-5; 9 bases line up with TRBD1. The CDR3 length is 14 residues. Germline CDR1 and CDR2: LNHDA and SQIVND (reference sequence). The ends lost 5 bases at V and 3 bases at J; junction bases unmatched: 4. CDR3 sequence reads: CASSLGTGKETQYF. The DNA for the CDR3 is TGTGCCAGTAGTCTCGGGACAGGGAAAGAGACCCAGTACTTC.

This chain joins TRBV6-5 and TRBJ1-2, with D possibly being TRBD1 (5 bases). The germline V gene encodes CDR1 MNHEY and CDR2 SVGAGI. With 6 bases removed from V and 8 bases from J, the gap between germline ends came to 10 bases. This CDR3 has 11 amino acids. The CDR3 protein is CASRDSNGYTF. The DNA for the CDR3 is TGTGCCAGCAGAGACAGTAACGGCTACACCTTC.

This chain connects TRBV5-1 to TRBJ2-5; a possible D gene is TRBD1 (6 bases). V gave up 2 bases and J gave up 0 bases, with 11 bases separating them. The CDR3 sequence is 15 residues long. Germline-derived CDR1 and CDR2 are SGHRS and YFSETQ. Here the CDR3 DNA reads TGCGCCAGCAGCTTCGGAGGACAGTACCAAGAGACCCAGTACTTC. This gives the protein CASSFGGQYQETQYF.

The chain is built from TRBV29-1 and TRBJ1-2; 8 bases are shared with TRBD1. Germline lookup yields CDR1 SQVTM and CDR2 ANQGSEA. Trimming removed 0 bases from V and 7 bases from J; junction bases left unmatched: 4. The CDR3 sequence is 13 residues long. The CDR3 loop reads CSVEEGRGLGYTF. In nucleotides, the CDR3 is TGCAGCGTTGAAGAGGGCAGGGGGCTTGGCTACACCTTC.